The T cell receptor beta chain under discussion was sequenced for a study of blood T cell repertoires in COVID-19. Study-wide background: Spain, Italy and the United States supplied samples that represented acute and convalescent COVID-19. T cells, B-cell-depleted T cells, or PBMCs supplied cDNA or gDNA.

Germline V CDR1 and CDR2: SGHDT, YYEEEE. The CDR3 is made up of 16 amino acids. Trimming at V came to 5 bases and at J to 0 bases, leaving 4 bases not matched to a gene. Profiled with immunoSEQ multiplex PCR; TCRdb holds only in-frame clones, not every one. This table holds 300,000 or so clones, 70% to 90% found once. The specimen sequenced was peripheral blood. This receptor was taken from a man between 18 and 35 years old who had recovered from COVID-19. The chain joins TRBV5-6 to TRBJ2-2; 10 bases align to TRBD1. In DNA form, the CDR3 reads TGTGCCAGCAGGTGGGGACAGGGGTCGAACACCGGGGAGCTGTTTTTT. Its translation: CASRWGQGSNTGELFF.